The clone carrying this T cell receptor (beta chain) was counted many times. It was genomic DNA that served as the template for profiling TCR beta VDJ and CDR3. TCRdb called the reads again in MiXCR, with one record for every CDR3 protein. Here the sample spans 400,000 to 450,000 distinct CDR3 sequences, roughly 68% being singletons. The record originates from a study of CD8+CD57+ T cells in acquired aplastic anemia. Germline CDR1 SGHVS, CDR2 FQNEAQ. V gave up 1 base and J gave up 1 base; unmatched junction bases: 4. The length of the CDR3 is 15 residues. This receptor was obtained from a human donor in good health, serving as a control. The chain links TRBV7-8 to TRBJ2-7; 7 positions agree with TRBD1. The sequenced sample consisted of sorted CD4+, CD8+, or CD8+CD57+ T cells (not recorded which) from PBMCs. Here the CDR3 DNA reads TGTGCCAGCAGCTTAGGTTGGGACAGTTCCTACGAGCAGTACTTC. Protein: CASSLGWDSSYEQYF. The entire variable domain, with the rest obtained from reference TRBV7-8 and TRBJ2-7, is as follows: GAGVSQSPRYKVAKRGQDVALRCDPISGHVSLFWYQQALGQGPEFLTYFQNEAQLDKSGLPSDRFFAERPEGSVSTLKIQRTQQEDSAVYLCASSLGWDSSYEQYFGPGTRLTVT.